A single sample is the source of the 2 T cell receptor beta chains below, sequenced in a study of OX40 agonist ivuxolimab in advanced cancers. Sequencing used immunoSEQ multiplex PCR; TCRdb keeps in-frame clones, though not all of them. The profile covers 60,000 to 75,000 clones, with about 91% appearing a single time and roughly 1% taken by the ten largest. Sequencing used CD4+ or CD8+ T cells sorted from blood, obtained in a trial of the OX40 agonist ivuxolimab. Every receptor here comes from an adult with an advanced solid tumor such as melanoma, head and neck, liver or kidney cancer.

The chain has TRBV12-5 and TRBJ1-5; 7 nucleotides agree with TRBD1. V lost 7 bases to trimming and J lost 4 bases; unmatched junction nucleotides: 10. Germline V CDR1 and CDR2: LGHNT, FRNRAP. The CDR3 length is 15 residues. As DNA, the CDR3 is TGTGCTAGTGCCCACACCAGGGGGGTGAATCAGCCCCAGCATTTT. Translated: CASAHTRGVNQPQHF.

A few counts support this clone. This chain links TRBV7-9 with TRBJ1-1, with D unclear. The CDR3 covers 13 residues. Looked up from germline, CDR1 is SEHNR and CDR2 is FQNEAQ (reference sequence). Trimming took off 6 bases at V and 6 bases at J, with 14 bases between the two ends. DNA of the CDR3: TGTGCCAGCAGTCGACCTTCTAACCCTGAAGCTTTCTTT. It encodes CASSRPSNPEAFF.